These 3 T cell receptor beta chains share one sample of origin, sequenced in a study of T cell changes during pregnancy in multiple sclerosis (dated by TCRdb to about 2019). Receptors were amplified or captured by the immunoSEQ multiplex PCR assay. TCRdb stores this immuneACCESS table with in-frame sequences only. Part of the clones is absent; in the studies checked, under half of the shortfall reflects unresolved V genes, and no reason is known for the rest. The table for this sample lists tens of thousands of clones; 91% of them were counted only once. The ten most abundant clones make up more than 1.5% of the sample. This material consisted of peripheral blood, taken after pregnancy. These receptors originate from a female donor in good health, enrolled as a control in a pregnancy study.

CDR3 in amino acids: CASSVGGGRNTDTQYF. The CDR3 DNA is TGTGCCAGCAGCGTAGGAGGCGGGCGTAACACAGATACGCAGTATTTT. The chain has TRBV9 and TRBJ2-3; weak D call: TRBD2 (5 bases). The CDR3 length is 16 residues. The V end lost 0 bases, the J end lost 2 bases, and 13 bases lay between the germline ends. Germline lookup yields CDR1 SGDLS and CDR2 YYNGEE.

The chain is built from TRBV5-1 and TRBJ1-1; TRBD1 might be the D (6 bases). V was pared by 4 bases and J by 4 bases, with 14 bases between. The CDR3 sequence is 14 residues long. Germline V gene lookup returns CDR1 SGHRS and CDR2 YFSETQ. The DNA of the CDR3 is TGCGCCAGCAGCGACCAGGGGTTAAGCACTGAAGCTTTCTTT. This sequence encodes CASSDQGLSTEAFF.

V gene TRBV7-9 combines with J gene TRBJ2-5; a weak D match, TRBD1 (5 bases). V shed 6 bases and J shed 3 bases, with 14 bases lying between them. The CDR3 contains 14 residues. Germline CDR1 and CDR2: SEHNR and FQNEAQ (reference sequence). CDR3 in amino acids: CASRGVRVKETQYF. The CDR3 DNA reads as TGTGCCAGCAGAGGGGTCCGAGTTAAAGAGACCCAGTACTTC.